The T cell receptor (beta chain) under discussion was sequenced for a study of tissue T cells after allogeneic stem cell transplantation. CDR3 sequences, V/J genes, frequencies and template counts came from survey-depth TCRbeta sequencing. The table came from immunoSEQ multiplex PCR; TCRdb's copy has only in-frame clones and leaves some out. Here the sample spans about 22,000 clones, over 60% being singletons. General study findings and limits: Motif-based clustering found tissue-specific repertoire signatures shared across patients, though few clones were shared.

As to this clone: Its cognate antigen is unknown. A much larger clone differs from this one at a single base, so this may be a read error. Gene names are the mouse ones.

The specimen sequenced was spleen. The source of this sequence is a female BALB/c mouse in good health. The strain bears MHC haplotype H2-d.

Partial CDR3 DNA: TGTGCCAGCAGGAGGGACAGCTCCTATGGACAGTAC. It encodes CASRRDSSYGQY. The full CDR3 reads CASRRDSSYGQYF. The V call is TRBV19, the J call TRBJ2-7, with 7 bases identical to TRBD1. The CDR3 end lies 1 residue beyond the end of the read and is filled in from the germline J gene. CDR3 length: 13 amino acids. CDR1 is FNHDT, CDR2 SITEND, per germline (reference sequence).